These 25 T cell receptor beta chains originate from one sample sequenced in a study of cytomegalovirus exposure and HLA in healthy donors. The PCR ran on 60 Vbeta and 13 Jbeta primers. Assay used: immunoSEQ multiplex PCR; TCRdb lists only in-frame clones, some missing. The table shows 100,000 or so clones, with 74% occurring only once. The specimen sequenced was PBMCs. All receptors derive from a human donor in good health.

This clone has more than one count but fewer than ten. The chain's CDR3 is CASSPEQGDGGTEAFF. CDR3 nucleotide sequence: TGTGCCAGCAGCCCTGAACAGGGGGATGGGGGCACTGAAGCTTTCTTT. The V call is TRBV6-6, the J call TRBJ1-1; 8 positions match TRBD1. V dropped 6 bases and J dropped 4; count of bases not matched to a gene: 13. CDR1 is MNHNY and CDR2 is SVGAGI in the germline V gene (reference sequence). The CDR3 totals 16 residues.

V usage is TRBV28 and J usage is TRBJ2-5, with D uncertain. CDR3 length equals 12 residues. The ends were cut back, 8 bases at V and 5 bases at J, with 12 bases in the middle. Germline V lookup: CDR1 MDHEN, CDR2 SYDVKM. The CDR3 coding sequence is TGTGCCAGCGGTTACAGAAGGGAGACCCAGTACTTC. It specifies CASGYRRETQYF.

The rearrangement joins TRBV7-3 to TRBJ1-1, with 7 bases aligning to TRBD1. The trim removed 5 bases at V and 0 bases at J, leaving 6 bases unmatched. This CDR3 contains 15 residues. Germline V gives CDR1 SGHTA, CDR2 FQGTGA. CDR3 sequence reads: CASSQYRGMNTEAFF. As DNA, the CDR3 is TGTGCCAGCAGCCAATACAGGGGCATGAACACTGAAGCTTTCTTT.

A few counts support this clone. This chain joins TRBV30 and TRBJ1-2; 7 bases map to TRBD1. The V and J ends lost 2 bases and 8 bases, in that order; junction bases with no gene match: 14. The CDR3 runs 15 residues. Germline CDR1 and CDR2: GTSNPN and SVGIG (reference sequence). The CDR3 DNA reads TGTGCCTGGAGTCGGGACAGCCCATACCGCCTAGGCTACACCTTC. This translates into CAWSRDSPYRLGYTF.

This chain connects TRBV5-1 to TRBJ2-1; 9 bases are a match to TRBD2. Germline CDR1 and CDR2: SGHRS and YFSETQ. This CDR3 contains 16 residues. V gave up 0 bases and J gave up 6 bases; unmatched junction bases: 7. CDR3 residues: CASSLATSGPTNEQFF. The CDR3 nucleotides read TGCGCCAGCAGCTTGGCCACTAGCGGGCCCACCAATGAGCAGTTCTTC. The variable domain in full, with the rest retrieved from reference TRBV5-1 and TRBJ2-1, is KAGVTQTPRYLIKTRGQQVTLSCSPISGHRSVSWYQQTPGQGLQFLFEYFSETQRNKGNFPGRFSGRQFSNSRSEMNVSTLELGDSALYLCASSLATSGPTNEQFFGPGTRLTVL.

The gene calls are TRBV5-1 and TRBJ2-3; perhaps TRBD1 as D (5 bases). Trimming left V 5 bases short and J 4 bases short, with 17 bases between. Per germline, CDR1 SGHRS and CDR2 YFSETQ. The CDR3 is 15 amino acids. The CDR3 sequence: CASRLEAGHSDTQYF. CDR3 in DNA: TGCGCCAGCAGGTTAGAGGCAGGGCATTCAGATACGCAGTATTTT.

This chain connects TRBV28 to TRBJ1-1; perhaps TRBD1 as D (6 bases). This CDR3 spans 13 amino acids. The germline V gene encodes CDR1 MDHEN and CDR2 SYDVKM. With 5 bases removed from V and 4 bases from J, the gap between germline ends came to 11 bases. The CDR3 coding sequence is TGTGCCAGCAGTGGGACAATTCGCACTGAAGCTTTCTTT. Translated: CASSGTIRTEAFF.

The V and J genes are TRBV2 and TRBJ2-2, with 12 bases aligning to TRBD2. Looked up from germline, CDR1 is SNHLY and CDR2 is FYNNEI. The V gene end was trimmed by 5 bases and the J gene end by 5 bases; junction bases not matched to a gene: 9. The CDR3 runs 17 residues. The CDR3 region has the DNA TGTGCCAGCAGTTACATAAACCTAGCGGGAGGGACCGGGGAGCTGTTTTTT. As protein: CASSYINLAGGTGELFF.

The V gene is TRBV7-2, the J gene TRBJ2-6; weak D call: TRBD1 (5 bases). The V end lost 3 bases, the J end lost 0 bases, and 9 bases lay between the germline ends. The CDR3 is made up of 16 amino acids. The germline CDR1 and CDR2 sequences are SGHTA and FQGNSA. The CDR3 here is CASSFDSASGANVLTF. The CDR3 nucleotides read TGTGCCAGCAGCTTCGACAGCGCCTCTGGGGCCAACGTCCTGACTTTC.

This sequence joins TRBV11-2 and TRBJ1-1, with D perhaps matching TRBD1 (6 bases). CDR3 length: 16 amino acids. Trimming left V 2 bases short and J 4 bases short, with 17 bases between. Germline CDR1 reads SGHAT; CDR2 reads FQNNGV. The CDR3 DNA reads TGTGCCAGCAGCTTATTGCCGTTGCAACAGGGCACTGAAGCTTTCTTT. Its protein product is CASSLLPLQQGTEAFF.

V usage is TRBV6-5 and J usage is TRBJ2-3; TRBD2 matches 7 bases. Unmatched junction bases numbered 7, after V lost 0 bases and J lost 4 bases. Germline CDR1 and CDR2: MNHEY and SVGAGI. This CDR3 has 16 residues. CDR3: CASSYSKLASPDTQYF. DNA for the CDR3: TGTGCCAGCAGTTACTCGAAACTAGCGTCCCCAGATACGCAGTATTTT.

The chain links TRBV29-1 to TRBJ1-2; 8 nucleotides line up with TRBD1. The CDR3 consists of 12 residues. CDR1 is SQVTM and CDR2 is ANQGSEA in the germline V gene. J was trimmed by 8 bases and V by 8 bases; bases with no gene match: 10. The DNA of the CDR3 is TGCAGCTACTCCGCAGGGGGCGAAGGCTACACCTTC. Translating it yields CSYSAGGEGYTF.

The chain combines TRBV15 with TRBJ2-7; unclear D gene. From germline, CDR1 is LNHNV and CDR2 YYDKDF (reference sequence). The CDR3 runs 15 residues. With 0 bases removed from V and 0 bases from J, the gap between germline ends came to 9 bases. Here the CDR3 reads CATSRDVTRSYEQYF. In DNA, the CDR3 is TGTGCCACCAGCAGAGATGTCACACGCTCCTACGAGCAGTACTTC.

V usage is TRBV7-7 and J usage is TRBJ2-2; D remains unclear. The germline CDR1 and CDR2 sequences are SSHAT and FNYEAQ (reference sequence). The CDR3 has 13 residues. Trimming shortened V by 3 bases and J by 3 bases, and 5 bases separated the two germline ends. The CDR3 spells CASSLSHTGELFF. Here the CDR3 DNA reads TGTGCCAGCAGCTTGAGTCACACCGGGGAGCTGTTTTTT. Combining the CDR3 with reference TRBV7-7 and TRBJ2-2 gives the whole variable domain GAGVSQSPRYKVTKRGQDVTLRCDPISSHATLYWYQQALGQGPEFLTYFNYEAQPDKSGLPSDRFSAERPEGSISTLTIQRTEQRDSAMYRCASSLSHTGELFFGEGSRLTVL.

The V call is TRBV28, the J call TRBJ1-4; D might be TRBD1 (6 bases). The CDR3 runs 17 residues. CDR1 and CDR2 (germline): MDHEN, SYDVKM. Trimming shortened V by 3 bases and J by 1 base, and 15 bases separated the two germline ends. CDR3 sequence reads: CASSFSQGIGTNEKLFF. In nucleotides, the CDR3 is TGTGCCAGCAGTTTCAGCCAGGGGATAGGAACTAATGAAAAACTGTTTTTT.

The genes are TRBV5-6 and TRBJ2-2; 9 nucleotides agree with TRBD1. The CDR3 consists of 17 residues. V shed 4 bases and J 5 bases; nucleotides not matched to a gene: 12. In germline, CDR1 is SGHDT, CDR2 YYEEEE. CDR3 sequence (DNA): TGTGCCAGCAGCCCCCTCGGACAGGGGAGTAGTACCGGGGAGCTGTTTTTT. Its protein is CASSPLGQGSSTGELFF.

V gene TRBV5-1 combines with J gene TRBJ2-2; D gene unclear. Germline values: CDR1 SGHRS, CDR2 YFSETQ. Trimming left V 3 bases short and J 6 bases short, with 12 bases between. The CDR3 runs 14 residues. The CDR3 bases are TGCGCCAGCAGCTCTACGCTCAATTCCGGGGAGCTGTTTTTT. This codes for CASSSTLNSGELFF.

This clone has only a few counts. The chain uses TRBV15 and TRBJ1-2; 10 nucleotides align to TRBD1. Germline CDR1 is LNHNV and CDR2 is YYDKDF (reference sequence). The CDR3 totals 15 residues. J was trimmed by 8 bases and V by 2 bases; bases with no gene match: 8. CDR3 residues: CATSRRGTGVEGYTF. Here the CDR3 DNA reads TGTGCCACCAGCAGACGTGGGACAGGGGTGGAGGGCTACACCTTC.

CDR3 coding DNA: TGTGCCAGCAGCCCGGCTACAGGGACTGAAGCTTTCTTT. This codes for CASSPATGTEAFF. This chain joins TRBV11-2 and TRBJ1-1; possible D gene TRBD1, 6 bases. CDR3 size: 13 residues. CDR1 is SGHAT and CDR2 is FQNNGV in the germline V gene. Trimming took 5 bases from V and 5 from J, leaving 12 bases between them.

V usage is TRBV10-3 and J usage is TRBJ1-2, with 9 positions matching TRBD1. In germline, CDR1 is ENHRY, CDR2 SYGVKD. The CDR3 is made up of 14 amino acids. V was clipped by 10 bases and J by 4 bases; unmatched bases: 10. CDR3 sequence: CATRGTGRSYGYTF. DNA of the CDR3: TGTGCCACCCGGGGGACAGGGCGTTCCTATGGCTACACCTTC.

The rearrangement joins TRBV7-6 to TRBJ2-3; 9 bases agree with TRBD2. Looked up from germline, CDR1 is SGHVS and CDR2 is FNYEAQ. V was clipped by 0 bases and J by 1 base; unmatched bases: 2. CDR3 length: 16 residues. In DNA, the CDR3 is TGTGCCAGCAGCTTAGCGGCTAGCGGGGGCACAGATACGCAGTATTTT. This encodes CASSLAASGGTDTQYF.

The gene calls are TRBV30 and TRBJ1-4, with 7 nucleotides matching TRBD1. Trimming cost V 2 bases and J 15 bases; bases outside gene matches: 6. The CDR3 contains 11 residues. In germline, CDR1 is GTSNPN, CDR2 SVGIG (reference sequence). Written as DNA, the CDR3 is TGTGCCTGGAGTAGGGGACAGCTGATGTTTTTT. Residues: CAWSRGQLMFF. Variable domain in full (rest from reference TRBV30 and TRBJ1-4): SQTIHQWPATLVQPVGSPLSLECTVEGTSNPNLYWYRQAAGRGLQLLFYSVGIGQISSEVPQNLSASRPQDRQFILSSKKLLLSDSGFYLCAWSRGQLMFFGSGTQLSVL.

The chain recombines TRBV15 with TRBJ2-1, with D possibly TRBD1 on 6 matching bases. This CDR3 region has 17 residues. Germline V gene sequence: CDR1 LNHNV, CDR2 YYDKDF (reference sequence). Trimming left V 0 bases short and J 1 base short, with 13 bases between. This CDR3 is CATSRDRQAESYNEQFF. In DNA form, the CDR3 reads TGTGCCACCAGCAGAGATCGACAGGCCGAGTCCTACAATGAGCAGTTCTTC.

The CDR3 DNA reads as TGTGCCAGCAGTTCCCCAGGGGTGAGCACTGAAGCTTTCTTT. Protein: CASSSPGVSTEAFF. V gene TRBV28 combines with J gene TRBJ1-1; D may be TRBD1 (6 bases). Trimming stripped 4 bases from V and 4 bases from J, with 13 bases between. This CDR3 has 14 residues. Germline lookup yields CDR1 MDHEN and CDR2 SYDVKM.

The chain employs TRBV28 and TRBJ1-2, with D perhaps TRBD1 (5 bases). V was clipped by 3 bases and J by 7 bases, with 15 bases between them. CDR1 MDHEN and CDR2 SYDVKM come from the germline V gene. This CDR3 region has 14 residues. CDR3: CASSFGGARAGYTF. The CDR3 region has the DNA TGTGCCAGCAGTTTCGGTGGGGCACGAGCTGGCTACACCTTC.